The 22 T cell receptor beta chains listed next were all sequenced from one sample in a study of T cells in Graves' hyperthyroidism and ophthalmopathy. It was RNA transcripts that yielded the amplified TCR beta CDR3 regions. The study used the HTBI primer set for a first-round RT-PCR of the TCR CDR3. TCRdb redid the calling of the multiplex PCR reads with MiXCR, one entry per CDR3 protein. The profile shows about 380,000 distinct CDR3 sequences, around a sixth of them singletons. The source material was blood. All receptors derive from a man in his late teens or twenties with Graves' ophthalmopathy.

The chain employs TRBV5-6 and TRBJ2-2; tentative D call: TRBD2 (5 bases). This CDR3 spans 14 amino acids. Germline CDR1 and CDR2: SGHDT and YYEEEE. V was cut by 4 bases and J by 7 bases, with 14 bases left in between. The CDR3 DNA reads TGTGCCAGCAGCCCGGATCTGGGGAGCGGGGAGCTGTTTTTT. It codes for CASSPDLGSGELFF. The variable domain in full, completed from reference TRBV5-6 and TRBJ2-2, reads DAGVTQSPTHLIKTRGQQVTLRCSPKSGHDTVSWYQQALGQGPQFIFQYYEEEERQRGNFPDRFSGHQFPNYSSELNVNALLLGDSALYLCASSPDLGSGELFFGEGSRLTVL.

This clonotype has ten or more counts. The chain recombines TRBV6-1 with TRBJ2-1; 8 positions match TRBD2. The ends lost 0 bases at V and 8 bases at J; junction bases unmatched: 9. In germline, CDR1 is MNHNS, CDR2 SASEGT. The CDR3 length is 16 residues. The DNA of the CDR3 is TGTGCCAGCAGTGAAGCTGGCGGGGGGCTCGTCGATGAGCAGTTCTTC. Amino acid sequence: CASSEAGGGLVDEQFF.

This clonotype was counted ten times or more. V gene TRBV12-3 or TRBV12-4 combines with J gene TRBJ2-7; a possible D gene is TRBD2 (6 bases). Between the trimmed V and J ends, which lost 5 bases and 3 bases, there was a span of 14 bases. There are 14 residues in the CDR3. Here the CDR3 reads CASSPGDWSYEQYF. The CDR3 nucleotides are TGTGCCAGCAGTCCGGGGGATTGGAGCTACGAGCAGTACTTC.

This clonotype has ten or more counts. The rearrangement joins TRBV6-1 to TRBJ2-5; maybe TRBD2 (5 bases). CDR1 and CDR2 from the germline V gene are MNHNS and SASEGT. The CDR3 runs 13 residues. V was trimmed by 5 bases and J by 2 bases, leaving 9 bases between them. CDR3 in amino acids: CASSRPGQETQYF. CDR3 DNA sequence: TGTGCCAGCAGTCGTCCGGGACAAGAGACCCAGTACTTC.

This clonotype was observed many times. CDR3 DNA sequence: TGTGCCAGCAGCCAACGCGACGACACCGGGGAGCTGTTTTTT. Translated: CASSQRDDTGELFF. This chain connects TRBV3-1 to TRBJ2-2; no reliable D call. Germline CDR1 reads LGHDT; CDR2 reads YNNKEL (reference sequence). Trimming removed 2 bases at V and 3 bases at J, with 7 bases between. The CDR3 covers 14 residues.

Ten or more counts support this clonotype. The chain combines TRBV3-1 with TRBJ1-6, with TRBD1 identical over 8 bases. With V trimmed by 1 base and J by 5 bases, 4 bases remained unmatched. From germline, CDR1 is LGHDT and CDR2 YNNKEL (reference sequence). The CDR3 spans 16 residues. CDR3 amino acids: CASSQGGTGDNSPLHF. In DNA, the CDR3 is TGTGCCAGCAGCCAAGGGGGGACAGGTGATAATTCACCCCTCCACTTT.

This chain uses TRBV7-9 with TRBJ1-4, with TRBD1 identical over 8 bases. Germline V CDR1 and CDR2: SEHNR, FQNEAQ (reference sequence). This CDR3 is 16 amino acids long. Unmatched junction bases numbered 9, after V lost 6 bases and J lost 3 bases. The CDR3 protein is CASRDGQGESNEKLFF. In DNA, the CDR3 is TGTGCCAGCAGGGACGGACAGGGCGAATCTAATGAAAAACTGTTTTTT.

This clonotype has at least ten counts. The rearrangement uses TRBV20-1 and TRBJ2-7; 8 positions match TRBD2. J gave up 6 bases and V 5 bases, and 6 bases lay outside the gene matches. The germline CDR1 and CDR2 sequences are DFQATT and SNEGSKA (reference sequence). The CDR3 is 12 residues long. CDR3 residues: CSAAGLVSEQYF. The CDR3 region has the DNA TGCAGTGCTGCGGGACTAGTTTCCGAGCAGTACTTC.

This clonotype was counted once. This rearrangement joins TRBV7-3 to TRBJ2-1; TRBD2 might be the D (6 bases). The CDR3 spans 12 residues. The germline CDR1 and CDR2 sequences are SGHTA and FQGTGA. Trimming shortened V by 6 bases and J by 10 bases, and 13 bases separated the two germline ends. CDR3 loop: CASSEAAGEQFF. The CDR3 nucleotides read TGTGCCAGCAGTGAAGCGGCGGGGGAGCAGTTCTTC.

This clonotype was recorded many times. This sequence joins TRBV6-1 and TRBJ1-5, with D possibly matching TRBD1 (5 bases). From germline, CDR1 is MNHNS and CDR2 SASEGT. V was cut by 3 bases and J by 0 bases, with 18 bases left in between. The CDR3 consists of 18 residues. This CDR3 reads CASSEDGPGLNSNQPQHF. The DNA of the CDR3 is TGTGCCAGCAGTGAGGATGGACCGGGACTGAATAGCAATCAGCCCCAGCATTTT.

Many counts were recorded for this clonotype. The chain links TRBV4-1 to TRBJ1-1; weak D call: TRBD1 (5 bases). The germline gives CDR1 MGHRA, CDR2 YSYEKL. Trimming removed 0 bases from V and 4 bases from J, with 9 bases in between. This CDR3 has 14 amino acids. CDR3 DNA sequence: TGCGCCAGCAGCCAAGACCCGAGGGGCACTGAAGCTTTCTTT. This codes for CASSQDPRGTEAFF.

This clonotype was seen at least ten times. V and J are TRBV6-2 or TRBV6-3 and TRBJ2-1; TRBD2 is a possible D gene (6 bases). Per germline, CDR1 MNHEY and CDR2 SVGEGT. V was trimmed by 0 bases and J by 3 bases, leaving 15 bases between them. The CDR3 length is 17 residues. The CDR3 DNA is TGTGCCAGCAGTTACTCCGGGGGTTTAGTGGACTACAATGAGCAGTTCTTC. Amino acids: CASSYSGGLVDYNEQFF.

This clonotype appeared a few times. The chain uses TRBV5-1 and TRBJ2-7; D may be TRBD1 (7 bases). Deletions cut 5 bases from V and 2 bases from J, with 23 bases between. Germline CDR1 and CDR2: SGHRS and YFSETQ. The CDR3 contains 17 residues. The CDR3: CASSSAQGGNRAYEQYF. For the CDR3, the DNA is TGCGCCAGCAGTTCAGCCCAGGGGGGTAATAGGGCCTACGAGCAGTACTTC.

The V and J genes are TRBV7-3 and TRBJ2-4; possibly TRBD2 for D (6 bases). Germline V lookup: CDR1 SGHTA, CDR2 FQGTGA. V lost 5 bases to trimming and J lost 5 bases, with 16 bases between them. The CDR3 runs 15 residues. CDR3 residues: CASSTSNGGQNIQYF. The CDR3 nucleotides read TGTGCCAGCAGCACAAGCAACGGGGGTCAAAACATTCAGTACTTC.

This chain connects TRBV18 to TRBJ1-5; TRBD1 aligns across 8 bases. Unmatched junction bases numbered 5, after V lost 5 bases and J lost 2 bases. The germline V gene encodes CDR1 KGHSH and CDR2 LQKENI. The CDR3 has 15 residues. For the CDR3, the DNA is TGTGCCAGCTCATTGACAGGGGAGGGCAATCAGCCCCAGCATTTT. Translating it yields CASSLTGEGNQPQHF.

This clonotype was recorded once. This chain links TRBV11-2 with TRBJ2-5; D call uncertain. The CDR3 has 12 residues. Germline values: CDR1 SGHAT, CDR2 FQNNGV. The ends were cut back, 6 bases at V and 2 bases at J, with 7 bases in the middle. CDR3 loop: CASRVGQETQYF. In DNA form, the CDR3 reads TGTGCCAGCAGAGTAGGACAAGAGACCCAGTACTTC.

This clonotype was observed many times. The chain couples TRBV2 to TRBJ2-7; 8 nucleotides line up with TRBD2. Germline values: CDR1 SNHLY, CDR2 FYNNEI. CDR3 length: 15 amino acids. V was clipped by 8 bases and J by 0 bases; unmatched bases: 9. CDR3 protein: CASCRGGPSSYEQYF. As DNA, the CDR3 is TGTGCCAGCTGCCGCGGGGGGCCTAGCTCCTACGAGCAGTACTTC.

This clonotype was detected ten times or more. The CDR3 protein is CASSRPKGGGSSYNEQFF. As DNA, the CDR3 is TGTGCCAGCAGCCGCCCCAAGGGGGGCGGGAGCTCCTACAATGAGCAGTTCTTC. V is TRBV11-2 and J is TRBJ2-1; tentative D call: TRBD2 (7 bases). This CDR3 spans 18 amino acids. V dropped 5 bases and J dropped 0 bases, with 20 bases sitting between them. Per germline, CDR1 SGHAT and CDR2 FQNNGV.

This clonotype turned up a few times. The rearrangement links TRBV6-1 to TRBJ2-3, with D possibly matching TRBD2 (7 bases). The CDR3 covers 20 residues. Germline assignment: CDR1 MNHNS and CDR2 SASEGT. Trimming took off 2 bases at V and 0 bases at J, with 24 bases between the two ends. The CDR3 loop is CASSEHKSYRDYRSTDTQYF. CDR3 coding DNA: TGTGCCAGCAGTGAACACAAATCTTACAGGGACTACCGAAGCACAGATACGCAGTATTTT.

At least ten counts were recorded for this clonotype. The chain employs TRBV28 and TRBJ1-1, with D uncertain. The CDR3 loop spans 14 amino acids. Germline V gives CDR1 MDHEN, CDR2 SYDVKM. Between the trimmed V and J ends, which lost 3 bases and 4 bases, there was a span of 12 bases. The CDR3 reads CASSFDRRVTEAFF. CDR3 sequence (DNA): TGTGCCAGCAGTTTCGATCGGAGGGTCACTGAAGCTTTCTTT.

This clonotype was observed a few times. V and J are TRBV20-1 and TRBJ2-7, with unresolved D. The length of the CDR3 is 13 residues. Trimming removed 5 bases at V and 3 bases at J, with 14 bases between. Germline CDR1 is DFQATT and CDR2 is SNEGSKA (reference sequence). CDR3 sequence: CSAPLGPYYEQYF. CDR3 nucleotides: TGCAGTGCTCCCCTTGGCCCTTACTACGAGCAGTACTTC.

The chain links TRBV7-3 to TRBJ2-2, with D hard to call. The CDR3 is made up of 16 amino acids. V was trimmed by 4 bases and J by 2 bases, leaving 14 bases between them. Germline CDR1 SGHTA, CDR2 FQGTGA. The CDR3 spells CASSYDPPPNTGELFF. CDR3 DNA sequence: TGTGCCAGCAGCTATGACCCTCCACCTAACACCGGGGAGCTGTTTTTT.